Listed below are T cell receptor beta chains from one sample, sequenced in a study of Ad26.COV2.S vaccination and SARS-CoV-2 variants. Sequenced by immunoSEQ multiplex PCR; TCRdb stores in-frame clones only, minus some. The sample has some 320,000 clones, about 82% seen once. The sample was peripheral blood, taken in a trial of Ad26.COV2.S vaccine versus placebo. These receptors all come from a person aged 18-65 years who received the Ad26.COV2.S COVID-19 vaccine or a placebo. CDR3s include the opening cysteine and the closing phenylalanine or tryptophan. A D gene is named only where the DNA matches it firmly. Only some rows state a clone size, as once, few, many or a class for expanded clones.

clone_size,d_call,v_call,j_call,cdr3_nt,cdr3_aa
-,-,TRBV11-2,TRBJ2-5,TGTGCCAGCAGCTTAGAAGCACCCCAAGAGACCCAGTACTTC,CASSLEAPQETQYF
-,TRBD1,TRBV7-9,TRBJ2-2,TGTGCCAGCAGCTTACAGGGGGCCAGTGGGGAGCTGTTTTTT,CASSLQGASGELFF
-,TRBD1,TRBV4-1,TRBJ2-7,TGCGCCAGCAGCCAAATAACGGGACAGCCCTACGAGCAGTACTTC,CASSQITGQPYEQYF
-,-,TRBV18,TRBJ1-1,TGTGCCAGCTCACCTTCCCCTCTCAGGGGACACAAGGTAGGGACTGAAGCTTTCTTT,CASSPSPLRGHKVGTEAFF
-,TRBD1,TRBV2,TRBJ1-3,TGTGCCAGCAGCAGGGGGTCCGTCTCTGGAAACACCATATATTTT,CASSRGSVSGNTIYF
-,-,TRBV7-6,TRBJ1-3,TGTGCCAGCAGCCTCAGCCCGGCCGGAAACACCATATATTTT,CASSLSPAGNTIYF
-,-,TRBV19,TRBJ1-5,TGTGCCAGTAGTCCCGGCCGGAGCAATCAGCCCCAGCATTTT,CASSPGRSNQPQHF
-,-,TRBV19,TRBJ1-3,TGTGCCAGTAGTGCCCCGGAGGGCTTCTCTGGAAACACCATATATTTT,CASSAPEGFSGNTIYF
-,-,TRBV4-2,TRBJ2-1,TGTGCCAGCAGCCCCGGACTGGGTGAGCAGTTCTTC,CASSPGLGEQFF
-,TRBD2,TRBV27,TRBJ2-2,TGTGCCAGCAGCCCTTCGACTAGCCCCGGGGAGCTGTTTTTT,CASSPSTSPGELFF
-,-,TRBV19,TRBJ1-2,TGTGCCAGTAGCGTCCCCTCCTATGGCTACACCTTC,CASSVPSYGYTF
once,-,TRBV3-1/TRBV3-2,TRBJ2-3,TGTGCCAGCAGCCAAGGGGGTTCACTAGATACGCAGTATTTT,CASSQGGSLDTQYF
-,-,TRBV3-1/TRBV3-2,TRBJ1-6,TGTGCCAGCAGCCATGACCCCTCCGGGATAACCAATTCACCCCTCCACTTT,CASSHDPSGITNSPLHF
-,TRBD1,TRBV2,TRBJ2-1,TGTGCCAGCAGCATAGACAGGGGTAATGAGCAGTTCTTC,CASSIDRGNEQFF
-,-,TRBV27,TRBJ2-1,TGTGCCAGCAGGCCCAGACGGACCTACAATGAGCAGTTCTTC,CASRPRRTYNEQFF
few,-,TRBV7-9,TRBJ1-5,TGTGCCAGCAGCTACGGACGATATAAGGGCAATCAGCCCCAGCATTTT,CASSYGRYKGNQPQHF
-,TRBD1,TRBV5-4,TRBJ1-1,TGTGCCAGCAGTAGGGACAGGGTACTACTACGGAACACTGAAGCTTTCTTT,CASSRDRVLLRNTEAFF
-,TRBD1,TRBV5-1,TRBJ2-7,TGCGCCAGCAGGTTTACAGGGGGCAGGTACGAGCAGTACTTC,CASRFTGGRYEQYF
-,TRBD1,TRBV9,TRBJ1-1,TGTGCCAGCAGCACTCGGACAGGGGGTCACGGGGACACTGAAGCTTTCTTT,CASSTRTGGHGDTEAFF
once,-,TRBV5-1,TRBJ1-1,TGCGCCAGCAGCCCATTTGGTGAACAGGACACTGAAGCTTTCTTT,CASSPFGEQDTEAFF
-,-,TRBV12-3/TRBV12-4,TRBJ2-2,TGTGCCAGCAGTTTTCGGGCCGGGGAGCTGTTTTTT,CASSFRAGELFF
-,TRBD2,TRBV29-1,TRBJ2-3,TGCAGCGCCCAGTTAGCGGGGGGGACAGATACGCAGTATTTT,CSAQLAGGTDTQYF
once,-,TRBV28,TRBJ1-2,TGTGCCAGCGGACTGGTCTATGGCTACACCTTC,CASGLVYGYTF
-,-,TRBV4-1,TRBJ1-4,TGCGCCAGCAGCCAGGAGAGGACCGGGGGTGAAAAACTGTTTTTT,CASSQERTGGEKLFF
-,-,TRBV5-4,TRBJ2-7,TGTGCCAGCAGCTTTACGTGGGGGGCGCGAATTCCCTACGAGCAGTACTTC,CASSFTWGARIPYEQYF
-,-,TRBV19,TRBJ1-2,TGTGCCAGCCCCAACCCGGGGGTCGACTATGGCTACACCTTC,CASPNPGVDYGYTF
-,-,TRBV27,TRBJ2-7,TGTGCCAGCAGTCCCCTGGTGAAATCCTACGAGCAGTACTTC,CASSPLVKSYEQYF
-,-,TRBV4-1,TRBJ1-2,TGCGCCAGCAGCCAAGATGGGGGGATCAATGGCTACACCTTC,CASSQDGGINGYTF
-,-,TRBV6-5,TRBJ1-1,TGTGCCAGCAGCCACCGAAGAAGTTCGGGCACTGAAGCTTTCTTT,CASSHRRSSGTEAFF
-,-,TRBV9,TRBJ1-2,TGTGCCAGCAGCTCAGTAGGCAGGGGAAAGAGCTATGGCTACACCTTC,CASSSVGRGKSYGYTF
-,TRBD2,TRBV28,TRBJ2-1,TGTGCCAGCAGTTTAAATAGCGGGGGGCACTACAATGAGCAGTTCTTC,CASSLNSGGHYNEQFF
-,-,TRBV7-3,TRBJ2-3,TGTGCCAGCAGCCCACAATCCACAGATACGCAGTATTTT,CASSPQSTDTQYF
-,-,TRBV29-1,TRBJ1-1,TGCAGCGTCGGAAAAGGGGACACTGAAGCTTTCTTT,CSVGKGDTEAFF